A single sample gave rise to the 32 T cell receptor beta chains below, sequenced in a study of shared clonotypes between healthy human individuals. TCRdb's table, derived via immunoSEQ multiplex PCR, lists solely in-frame clones and lacks some. The table shows a few hundred thousand clones, with roughly four fifths occurring only once. The material sequenced was PBMCs. These receptors were obtained from a woman aged 40-49 years in good health. Some clones in this sample may be carry-over from other donors' samples.

This chain connects TRBV29-1 to TRBJ2-7, with TRBD1 matching over 7 bases. The CDR3 length is 12 residues. Germline CDR1 SQVTM, CDR2 ANQGSEA. Unmatched junction bases numbered 9, after V lost 7 bases and J lost 6 bases. Here the CDR3 DNA reads TGCAGCGCCCACAGGGGAATGGGCGAGCAGTACTTC. This sequence encodes CSAHRGMGEQYF.

The chain combines TRBV9 with TRBJ2-3, with D tentatively TRBD1 (7 bases). CDR3 length: 17 amino acids. Germline values: CDR1 SGDLS, CDR2 YYNGEE. Trimming stripped 0 bases from V and 2 bases from J, with 16 bases between. CDR3 nucleotide sequence: TGTGCCAGCAGCGTAGAGGGCAGGGGGGCGATCACAGATACGCAGTATTTT. Its translation is CASSVEGRGAITDTQYF.

In this sample, this clone turned up many times. This chain's CDR3 is CSVGDSQYEQYF. The CDR3 nucleotides read TGCAGCGTGGGGGACAGTCAGTACGAGCAGTACTTC. The genes are TRBV29-1 and TRBJ2-7; 7 bases line up with TRBD1. Germline-derived CDR1 and CDR2 are SQVTM and ANQGSEA. V shed 6 bases and J 4 bases; nucleotides not matched to a gene: 6. This CDR3 is built from 12 residues.

The chain carries TRBV27 and TRBJ1-5; no firm D call. Trimming left V 6 bases short and J 3 bases short, with 9 bases between. Per germline, CDR1 MNHEY and CDR2 SMNVEV (reference sequence). The length of the CDR3 is 13 residues. As DNA, the CDR3 is TGTGCCAGCAGATGGGCTTACAATCAGCCCCAGCATTTT. Translated: CASRWAYNQPQHF.

This clone was detected a few times. The genes are TRBV18 and TRBJ1-1, with TRBD1 as a possible D gene (5 bases). The length of the CDR3 is 15 residues. Germline CDR1 reads KGHSH; CDR2 reads LQKENI. V was trimmed by 0 bases and J by 0 bases, leaving 8 bases between them. CDR3 DNA sequence: TGTGCCAGCTCACCACCGGGGGATTTGAACACTGAAGCTTTCTTT. It translates to CASSPPGDLNTEAFF.

V is TRBV11-2 and J is TRBJ2-4; possibly TRBD2 for D (5 bases). This CDR3 spans 15 amino acids. The V and J ends lost 5 bases and 0 bases respectively, with 11 bases between them. Germline V gene lookup returns CDR1 SGHAT and CDR2 FQNNGV. In DNA, the CDR3 is TGTGCCAGCAGCCCCCTAGCCTTAGCCAAAAACATTCAGTACTTC. It specifies CASSPLALAKNIQYF.

This chain uses TRBV5-1 with TRBJ2-7; D is unresolved. The V gene lost 6 bases and the J gene lost 1 base, with 11 bases spanning the gap. The CDR3 is 13 amino acids. Germline CDR1 reads SGHRS; CDR2 reads YFSETQ. CDR3 sequence (DNA): TGCGCCAGCAACTCAGGTTCATCCTACGAGCAGTACTTC. Translated, it gives CASNSGSSYEQYF.

This clone has a handful of counts. The V call is TRBV19, the J call TRBJ2-7; no clear D. The CDR3 runs to 12 residues. Germline V gene data show CDR1 as LNHDA and CDR2 as SQIVND (reference sequence). Trimming shortened V by 5 bases and J by 2 bases, and 7 bases separated the two germline ends. The CDR3 DNA follows: TGTGCCAGTAGTGCCGCCGCCTACGAGCAGTACTTC. Encoded protein: CASSAAAYEQYF.

This clone was picked up a small number of times. The V call is TRBV20-1, the J call TRBJ2-5; D uncertain. Trimming removed 5 bases from V and 1 base from J, with 5 bases in between. This CDR3 spans 11 amino acids. Germline V CDR1 and CDR2: DFQATT, SNEGSKA (reference sequence). The CDR3 spells CSAQSQETQYF. CDR3 bases: TGCAGTGCTCAAAGCCAAGAGACCCAGTACTTC.

The chain uses TRBV29-1 and TRBJ2-5, with a weak D call TRBD1 (6 bases). Deletions cut 7 bases from V and 5 bases from J, with 20 bases between. This CDR3 spans 14 amino acids. Germline CDR1 and CDR2: SQVTM and ANQGSEA. The CDR3 is CSALGGSRGETQYF. The DNA of the CDR3 is TGCAGCGCCCTTGGGGGCTCAAGGGGGGAGACCCAGTACTTC.

Turning to this clone: Within the sample, other DNA sequences also encode this same CDR3. The genes are TRBV5-4 and TRBJ2-7; 12 bases fit TRBD2. This CDR3 is 15 amino acids long. CDR1 SGHNT and CDR2 YYREEE come from the germline V gene (reference sequence). The J segment lost 4 bases and the V segment lost 0 bases, leaving 2 bases of the junction unmatched. CDR3: CASSLGLAGEYEQYF. Written as DNA, the CDR3 is TGTGCCAGCAGCTTGGGACTAGCGGGAGAATACGAGCAGTACTTC.

In this sample, this clone turned up many times. V and J are TRBV7-9 and TRBJ1-2; possible D gene TRBD1, 6 bases. V lost 0 bases and J 6 bases, leaving 11 bases between the germline ends. The CDR3 spans 14 residues. Germline CDR1 reads SEHNR; CDR2 reads FQNEAQ (reference sequence). The CDR3 loop is CASSLALAGDGYTF. For the CDR3, the DNA is TGTGCCAGCAGCTTAGCGCTGGCAGGGGATGGCTACACCTTC.

This chain uses TRBV6-6 with TRBJ1-5; 7 nucleotides align to TRBD1. CDR1 and CDR2 (germline): MNHNY, SVGAGI (reference sequence). The ends lost 0 bases at V and 3 bases at J; junction bases unmatched: 5. This CDR3 spans 16 amino acids. CDR3 amino acids: CASSYSTGPANQPQHF. The CDR3 coding sequence is TGTGCCAGCAGTTACTCGACAGGGCCCGCCAATCAGCCCCAGCATTTT.

The chain recombines TRBV7-2 with TRBJ1-4; possible D gene TRBD1, 6 bases. The CDR3 is made up of 13 amino acids. The V end lost 5 bases, the J end lost 7 bases, and 11 bases lay between the germline ends. Germline lookup yields CDR1 SGHTA and CDR2 FQGNSA. The DNA of the CDR3 is TGTGCCAGCAGCCAACAGGGAGGTGAAAAACTGTTTTTT. It yields the protein CASSQQGGEKLFF.

The V call is TRBV4-2, the J call TRBJ2-4, with unresolved D. Trimming removed 0 bases at V and 0 bases at J, with 18 bases between. CDR3 size: 19 residues. Germline CDR1 LGHNA, CDR2 YNFKEQ. The CDR3: CASSQDLDTSFLAKNIQYF. CDR3 nucleotide sequence: TGTGCCAGCAGCCAAGATCTTGACACCTCCTTTCTAGCCAAAAACATTCAGTACTTC.

This rearrangement joins TRBV6-5 to TRBJ2-5; possibly TRBD1 for D (6 bases). CDR3 length: 14 residues. Germline values: CDR1 MNHEY, CDR2 SVGAGI. Trimming took 6 bases from V and 2 from J, leaving 13 bases between them. The CDR3, as DNA: TGTGCCAGCAGCCCCCGGACAGCACAAGAGACCCAGTACTTC. Residues: CASSPRTAQETQYF.

This CDR3 is CASRGVPYTEAFF. In DNA, the CDR3 is TGTGCCAGCAGGGGGGTACCCTACACTGAAGCTTTCTTT. The chain links TRBV5-6 to TRBJ1-1; D perhaps matches TRBD1 (5 bases). Trimming removed 5 bases at V and 3 bases at J, with 11 bases between. The germline gives CDR1 SGHDT, CDR2 YYEEEE. The CDR3 is 13 residues long.

This rearrangement joins TRBV14 to TRBJ1-4; D remains ambiguous. The V and J ends lost 1 base and 12 bases respectively, with 12 bases between them. CDR3 size: 13 residues. CDR1 and CDR2 (germline): SGHDN, FVKESK. The CDR3 here is CASSQVRGVELFF. DNA for the CDR3: TGTGCCAGCAGCCAAGTCCGGGGTGTGGAACTGTTTTTT.

The chain couples TRBV29-1 to TRBJ1-2; D not resolved. Germline V lookup: CDR1 SQVTM, CDR2 ANQGSEA. There are 14 residues in the CDR3. V shed 4 bases and J shed 7 bases, with 19 bases lying between them. The CDR3 reads CSVGPTGSSGGYTF. CDR3 nucleotides: TGCAGCGTTGGCCCCACCGGGTCGTCTGGTGGCTACACCTTC.

The J gene is TRBJ2-1, the V gene TRBV21-1; the D call TRBD2 from the table was never checked on the DNA. TRBV21-1 is labeled a pseudogene. The CDR3 contains 16 residues. CDR3: CASSNPGTSGKVEQFF. CDR3 in DNA: TGTGCCAGCAGCAACCCCGGGACTAGCGGGAAAGTTGAGCAGTTCTTC.

This clone was seen more than once but under ten times. The CDR3 region is CASSLTPVENTIYF. CDR3 nucleotides: TGTGCCAGCAGCTTAACCCCCGTGGAAAACACCATATATTTT. The J gene is TRBJ1-3, the V gene TRBV7-9, with D uncertain. V lost 2 bases and J lost 6, with 11 bases in between. The germline V gene encodes CDR1 SEHNR and CDR2 FQNEAQ (reference sequence). There are 14 residues in the CDR3. The full variable domain, completed using reference TRBV7-9 and TRBJ1-3, is DTGVSQNPRHKITKRGQNVTFRCDPISEHNRLYWYRQTLGQGPEFLTYFQNEAQLEKSRLLSDRFSAERPKGSFSTLEIQRTEQGDSAMYLCASSLTPVENTIYFGEGSWLTVV.

This clone has only a few counts. The genes are TRBV30 and TRBJ1-5; 11 bases agree with TRBD1. Germline CDR1 reads GTSNPN; CDR2 reads SVGIG (reference sequence). The CDR3 consists of 14 residues. V was clipped by 1 base and J by 7 bases; unmatched bases: 3. CDR3 region: CAWSAGTGGQPQHF. The CDR3, as DNA: TGTGCCTGGAGTGCCGGGACAGGGGGACAGCCCCAGCATTTT.

The rearrangement uses TRBV21-1 and TRBJ1-1. TRBV21-1 is a listed pseudogene. This CDR3 has 14 residues. The CDR3 region is CASSKDVRRTEAFF. In DNA form, the CDR3 reads TGTGCCAGCAGCAAAGACGTCAGACGCACTGAAGCTTTCTTT.

The rearrangement joins TRBV27 to TRBJ1-2, with D uncertain. Germline values: CDR1 MNHEY, CDR2 SMNVEV (reference sequence). V lost 5 bases to trimming and J lost 4 bases, with 17 bases between them. The CDR3 length is 15 residues. This CDR3 is CASSIRPGIGYGYTF. As DNA, the CDR3 is TGTGCCAGCAGTATAAGACCAGGAATTGGCTATGGCTACACCTTC.

Concerning this clone itself: A far larger clone is only one base removed, so a read error is likely. The V and J genes are TRBV6-5 and TRBJ1-4, with 7 bases matching TRBD1. CDR3 length equals 13 residues. Germline CDR1 and CDR2: MNHEY and SVGAGI. CDR3 in amino acids: CASRQGNREKLLF. In nucleotides, the CDR3 is TGTGCCAGCAGACAGGGGAATCGGGAAAAACTGCTTTTT.

The chain couples TRBV7-2 to TRBJ2-3; TRBD1 matches 7 bases. This CDR3 is built from 14 residues. The trim removed 1 base at V and 6 bases at J, leaving 4 bases unmatched. The germline V gene encodes CDR1 SGHTA and CDR2 FQGNSA. CDR3 region: CASSLERGQDTQYF. The CDR3 bases are TGTGCCAGCAGCTTAGAAAGGGGGCAGGATACGCAGTATTTT.

The chain is built from TRBV4-1 and TRBJ2-1, with D possibly being TRBD1 or TRBD2 (6 bases each). The V end lost 3 bases, the J end lost 5 bases, and 11 bases lay between the germline ends. Germline-derived CDR1 and CDR2 are MGHRA and YSYEKL. The CDR3 spans 14 residues. CDR3 sequence (DNA): TGCGCCAGCAGCCAGGGGGGCTGGGACAATGAGCAGTTCTTC. It codes for CASSQGGWDNEQFF.

The chain joins TRBV27 to TRBJ2-2; 12 nucleotides agree with TRBD1. Germline V gene data show CDR1 as MNHEY and CDR2 as SMNVEV (reference sequence). This CDR3 spans 15 amino acids. V trimming: 6 bases; J trimming: 7 bases; junction bases outside the gene matches: 6. The CDR3 loop reads CASRAGTGGIGELFF. The CDR3 DNA sequence: TGTGCCAGCAGAGCCGGGACAGGGGGCATCGGGGAGCTGTTTTTT.

The V gene is TRBV7-6, the J gene TRBJ2-7; D possibly uses TRBD1 or TRBD2 (5 bases each). This CDR3 has 13 residues. Germline CDR1 is SGHVS and CDR2 is FNYEAQ. With 1 base removed from V and 5 bases from J, the gap between germline ends came to 9 bases. CDR3: CASSLERGDEQYF. CDR3 DNA sequence: TGTGCCAGCAGCTTAGAACGGGGCGACGAGCAGTACTTC.

The V call is TRBV7-3, the J call TRBJ2-1; D ambiguous. V lost 5 bases and J 0 bases, leaving 11 bases between the germline ends. The CDR3 is 15 residues long. The germline CDR1 and CDR2 sequences are SGHTA and FQGTGA. CDR3 region: CASSNDAPSYNEQFF. CDR3 coding DNA: TGTGCCAGCAGCAACGACGCTCCCTCCTACAATGAGCAGTTCTTC.

Ten or more counts support this clone. The chain has TRBV5-1 and TRBJ2-3; D call uncertain. The CDR3 totals 16 residues. V was cut by 3 bases and J by 2 bases, with 16 bases left in between. Germline V gene sequence: CDR1 SGHRS, CDR2 YFSETQ. In DNA, the CDR3 is TGCGCCAGCAGCTCCGCGTCGGGCAGACCCACAGATACGCAGTATTTT. Its translation is CASSSASGRPTDTQYF.

This clone has only a few counts. The chain links TRBV5-4 to TRBJ1-2; no firm D call. V was clipped by 0 bases and J by 2 bases, with 11 bases between them. CDR3 size: 15 residues. Germline lookup yields CDR1 SGHNT and CDR2 YYREEE (reference sequence). The CDR3 sequence is CASSLDPGANYGYTF. CDR3 sequence (DNA): TGTGCCAGCAGCTTGGATCCCGGAGCCAACTATGGCTACACCTTC.